The source of this T cell receptor beta chain is a study of T-cell reconstitution after alpha-beta-depleted transplantation in children. Findings of the study overall: The main origin of T-cell counts and diversity one year after transplant was newly produced T cells.

Unique molecular identifiers were built into the TCRbeta library. TCRdb fed the PCR reads into MiXCR, producing one record per CDR3 protein. The sample records about 580,000 distinct CDR3 sequences, 25% to 30% being singletons. On this clonotype: Its antigen is currently unknown.

V gave up 1 base and J gave up 3 bases, with 6 bases separating them. The germline V gene encodes CDR1 SGHVS and CDR2 FNYEAQ. The CDR3 totals 14 residues. This chain connects TRBV7-6 to TRBJ1-4, with no clear D. The TCR originated in a boy younger than two with Wiskott-Aldrich syndrome, due to receive a stem cell transplant. This specimen was PBMCs, taken before TCRalphabeta/CD19-depleted stem cell transplant. The CDR3 loop is CASSLGVANEKLFF. The CDR3 DNA reads as TGTGCCAGCAGCTTAGGGGTTGCTAATGAAAAACTGTTTTTT.